This T cell receptor (beta chain) derives from a study of blood T cell repertoires in COVID-19. Study summary: The United States, Italy and Spain provided the acute and convalescent COVID-19 samples. PBMCs, B-cell-depleted T cells, or T cells were the source of the cDNA or gDNA that made up the material.

Measured with immunoSEQ multiplex PCR; TCRdb has only the in-frame clones, and not every one. Of around 140,000 clones in the sample, 80% to 90% were seen once. The V end lost 6 bases, the J end lost 5 bases, and 5 bases lay between the germline ends. The V gene's germline CDR1 is SNHLY and CDR2 FYNNEI. The CDR3 covers 11 residues. This clonotype originated in a man aged 50-60 years with active COVID-19. The V call is TRBV2, the J call TRBJ2-1; D is unclear. The sequenced sample consisted of peripheral blood. The CDR3 DNA sequence: TGTGCCAGCAGGGCAGACAATGAGCAGTTCTTC. Residues: CASRADNEQFF.